This T cell receptor beta chain was captured in a study of T-cell reconstitution after alpha-beta-depleted transplantation in children. This clonotype came up many times. Molecular barcoding with unique molecular identifiers was used for the TCRbeta library. TCRdb reprocessed the PCR reads with MiXCR, giving one entry per CDR3 protein. The sample holds about 500,000 distinct CDR3 sequences, approximately 30% seen once. The specimen comprised PBMCs from the stem cell graft donor, sampled from the stem cell graft. The sequence was collected from a human donor who donated a stem cell graft to a child with aplastic anemia.

The CDR3 here is CSVEVFYEQYF. The DNA of the CDR3 is TGCAGCGTTGAAGTCTTCTACGAGCAGTACTTC. The genes are TRBV29-1 and TRBJ2-7; D ambiguous. Germline-derived CDR1 and CDR2 are SQVTM and ANQGSEA. Trimming pared 1 base from V and 3 bases from J, leaving 4 bases between. The CDR3 spans 11 residues.